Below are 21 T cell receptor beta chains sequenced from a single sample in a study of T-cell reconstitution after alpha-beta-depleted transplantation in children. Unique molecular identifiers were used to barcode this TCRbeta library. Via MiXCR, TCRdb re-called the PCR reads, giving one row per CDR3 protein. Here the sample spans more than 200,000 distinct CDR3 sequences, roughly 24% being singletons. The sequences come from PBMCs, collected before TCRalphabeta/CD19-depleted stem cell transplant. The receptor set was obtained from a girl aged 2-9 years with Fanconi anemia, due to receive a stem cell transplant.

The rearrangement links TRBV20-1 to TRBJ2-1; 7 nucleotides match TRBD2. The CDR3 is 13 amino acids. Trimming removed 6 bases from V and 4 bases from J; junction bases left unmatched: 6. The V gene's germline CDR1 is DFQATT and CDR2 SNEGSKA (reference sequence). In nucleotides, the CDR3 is TGCAGTGCCCCAACCGGGGGGTACAATGAGCAGTTCTTC. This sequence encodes CSAPTGGYNEQFF.

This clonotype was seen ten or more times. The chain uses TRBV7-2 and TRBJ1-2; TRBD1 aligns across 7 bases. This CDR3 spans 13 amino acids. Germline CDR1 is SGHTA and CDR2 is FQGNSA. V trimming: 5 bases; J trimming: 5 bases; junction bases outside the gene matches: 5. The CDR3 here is CASSQNRGYGYTF. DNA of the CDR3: TGTGCCAGCAGCCAGAACAGGGGATATGGCTACACCTTC.

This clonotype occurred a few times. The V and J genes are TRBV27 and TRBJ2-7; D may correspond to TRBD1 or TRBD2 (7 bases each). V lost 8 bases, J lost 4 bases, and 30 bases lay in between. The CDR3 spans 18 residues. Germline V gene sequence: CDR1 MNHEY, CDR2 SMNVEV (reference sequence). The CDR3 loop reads CASAQGVSWGGLGYEQYF. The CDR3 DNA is TGTGCCAGCGCCCAGGGGGTGAGTTGGGGGGGCCTCGGGTACGAGCAGTACTTC.

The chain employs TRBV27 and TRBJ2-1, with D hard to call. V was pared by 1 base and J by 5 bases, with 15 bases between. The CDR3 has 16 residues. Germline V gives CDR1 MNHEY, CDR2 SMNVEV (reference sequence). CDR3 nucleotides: TGTGCCAGCAGTTTATGGGTGGGCCCGCCGAACAATGAGCAGTTCTTC. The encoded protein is CASSLWVGPPNNEQFF.

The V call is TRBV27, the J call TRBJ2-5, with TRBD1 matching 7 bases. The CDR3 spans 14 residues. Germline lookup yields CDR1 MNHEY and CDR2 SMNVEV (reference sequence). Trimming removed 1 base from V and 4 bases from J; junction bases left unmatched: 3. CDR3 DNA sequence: TGTGCCAGCAGTTTATATACAGGGGTAGAGACCCAGTACTTC. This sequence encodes CASSLYTGVETQYF.

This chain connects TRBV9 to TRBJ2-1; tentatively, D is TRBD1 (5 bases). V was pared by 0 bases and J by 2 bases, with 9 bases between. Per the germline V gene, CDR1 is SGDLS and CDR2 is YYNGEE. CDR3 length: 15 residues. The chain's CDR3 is CASSVEQDPYNEQFF. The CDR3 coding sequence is TGTGCCAGCAGCGTAGAACAGGATCCCTACAATGAGCAGTTCTTC.

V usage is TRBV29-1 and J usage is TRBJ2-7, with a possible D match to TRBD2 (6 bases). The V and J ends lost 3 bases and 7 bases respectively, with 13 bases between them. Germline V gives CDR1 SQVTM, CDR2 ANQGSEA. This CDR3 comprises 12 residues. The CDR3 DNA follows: TGCAGCGTTGAGTCCTCCCGGGGGGAGCAGTACTTC. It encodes CSVESSRGEQYF.

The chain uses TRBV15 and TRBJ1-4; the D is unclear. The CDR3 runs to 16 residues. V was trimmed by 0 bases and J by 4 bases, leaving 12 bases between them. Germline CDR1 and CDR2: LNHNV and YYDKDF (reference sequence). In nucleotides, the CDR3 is TGTGCCACCAGCAGAGATCTGGCTCGGGGTAATGAAAAACTGTTTTTT. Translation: CATSRDLARGNEKLFF.

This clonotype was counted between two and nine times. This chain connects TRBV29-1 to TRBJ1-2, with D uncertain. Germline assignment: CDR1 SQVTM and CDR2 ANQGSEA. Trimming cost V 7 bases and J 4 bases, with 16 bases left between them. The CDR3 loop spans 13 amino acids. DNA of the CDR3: TGCAGCGCGCCGGACCCTCGGGGCTATGGCTACACCTTC. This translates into CSAPDPRGYGYTF.

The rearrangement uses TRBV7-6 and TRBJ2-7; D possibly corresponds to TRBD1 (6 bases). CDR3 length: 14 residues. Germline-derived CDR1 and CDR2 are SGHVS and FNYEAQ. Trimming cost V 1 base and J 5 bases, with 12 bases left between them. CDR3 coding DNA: TGTGCCAGCAGCTTAGAACAGGGAAGCGACGAGCAGTACTTC. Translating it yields CASSLEQGSDEQYF.

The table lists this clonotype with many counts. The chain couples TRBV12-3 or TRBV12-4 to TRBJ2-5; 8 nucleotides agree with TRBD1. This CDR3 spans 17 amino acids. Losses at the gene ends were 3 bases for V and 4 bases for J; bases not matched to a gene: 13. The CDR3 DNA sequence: TGTGCCAGCAGTTTTAGGCTGGAAGGACAGGGAGGAGAGACCCAGTACTTC. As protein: CASSFRLEGQGGETQYF.

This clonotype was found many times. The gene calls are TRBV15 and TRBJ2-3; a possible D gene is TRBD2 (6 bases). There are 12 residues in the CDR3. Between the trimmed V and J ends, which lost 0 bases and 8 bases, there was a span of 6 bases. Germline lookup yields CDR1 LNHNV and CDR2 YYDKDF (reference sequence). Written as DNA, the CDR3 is TGTGCCACCAGCAGAGACGGGGGTACGCAGTATTTT. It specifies CATSRDGGTQYF.

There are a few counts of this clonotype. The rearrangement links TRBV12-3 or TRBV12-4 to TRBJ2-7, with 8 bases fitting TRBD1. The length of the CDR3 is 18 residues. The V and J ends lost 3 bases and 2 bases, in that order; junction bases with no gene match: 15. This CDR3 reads CASSFRHRSGGAAYEQYF. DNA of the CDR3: TGTGCCAGCAGTTTCAGGCATAGGTCAGGGGGCGCAGCCTACGAGCAGTACTTC.

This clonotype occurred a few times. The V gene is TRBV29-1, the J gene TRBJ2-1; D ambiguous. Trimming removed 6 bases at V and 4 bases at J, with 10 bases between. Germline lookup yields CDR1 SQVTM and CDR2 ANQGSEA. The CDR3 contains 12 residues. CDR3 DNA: TGCAGCGTCCAAACGGGTTACAATGAGCAGTTCTTC. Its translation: CSVQTGYNEQFF.

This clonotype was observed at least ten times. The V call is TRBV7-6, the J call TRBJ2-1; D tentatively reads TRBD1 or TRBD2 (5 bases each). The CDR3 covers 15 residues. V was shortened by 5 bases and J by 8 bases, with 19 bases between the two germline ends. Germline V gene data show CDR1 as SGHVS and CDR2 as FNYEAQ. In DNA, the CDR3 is TGTGCCAGCAGCCCGGGACGACCCACGGCGTATGAGCAGTTCTTC. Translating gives CASSPGRPTAYEQFF.

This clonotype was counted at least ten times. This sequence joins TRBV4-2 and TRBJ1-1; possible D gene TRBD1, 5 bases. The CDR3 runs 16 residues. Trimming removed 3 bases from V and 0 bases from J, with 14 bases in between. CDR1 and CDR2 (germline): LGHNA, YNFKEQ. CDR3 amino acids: CASSHPWGSMNTEAFF. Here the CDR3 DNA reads TGTGCCAGCAGCCATCCATGGGGCAGCATGAACACTGAAGCTTTCTTT.

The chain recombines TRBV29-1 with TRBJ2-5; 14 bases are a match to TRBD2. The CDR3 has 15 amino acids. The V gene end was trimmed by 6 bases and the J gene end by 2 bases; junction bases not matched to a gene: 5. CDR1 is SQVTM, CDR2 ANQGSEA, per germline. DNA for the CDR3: TGCAGCGTCCTTGGGACTAGCGGGGGACAAGAGACCCAGTACTTC. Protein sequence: CSVLGTSGGQETQYF.

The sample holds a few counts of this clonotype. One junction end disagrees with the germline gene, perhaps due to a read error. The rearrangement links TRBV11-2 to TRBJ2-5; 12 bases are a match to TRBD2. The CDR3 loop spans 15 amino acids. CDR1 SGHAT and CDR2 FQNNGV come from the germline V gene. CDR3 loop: CASRLGLAGQETQYF. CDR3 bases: TGTGCCAGCAGATTAGGACTAGCGGGACAAGAGACCCAGTACTTC.

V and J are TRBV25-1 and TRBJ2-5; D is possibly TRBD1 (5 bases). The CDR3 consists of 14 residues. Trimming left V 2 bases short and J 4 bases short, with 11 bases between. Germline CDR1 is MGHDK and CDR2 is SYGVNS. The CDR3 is CASSEIMGRETQYF. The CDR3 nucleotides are TGTGCCAGCAGTGAAATAATGGGGCGAGAGACCCAGTACTTC.

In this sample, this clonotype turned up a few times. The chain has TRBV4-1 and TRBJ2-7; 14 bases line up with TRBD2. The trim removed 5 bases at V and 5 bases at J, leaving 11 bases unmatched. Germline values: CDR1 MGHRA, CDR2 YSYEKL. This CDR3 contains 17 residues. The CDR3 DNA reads TGCGCCAGCAGCTTTGTGGGGGGACTAGCGGGAGTTGACGAGCAGTACTTC. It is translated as CASSFVGGLAGVDEQYF.

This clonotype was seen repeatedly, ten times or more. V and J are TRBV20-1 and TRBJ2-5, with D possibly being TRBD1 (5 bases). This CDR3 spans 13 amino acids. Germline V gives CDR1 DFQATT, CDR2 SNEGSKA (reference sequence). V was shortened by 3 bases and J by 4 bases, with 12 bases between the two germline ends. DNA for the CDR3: TGCAGTGCTAGCCCAGGGAAGTTAGAGACCCAGTACTTC. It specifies CSASPGKLETQYF.